Sequencing of this T cell receptor (beta chain) was carried out in a study of T cells in women clearing cervical HPV infection. Trimming shortened V by 3 bases and J by 0 bases, and 9 bases separated the two germline ends. This CDR3 has 15 amino acids. CDR1 and CDR2 (germline): SGHNT, YYREEE (reference sequence). Measured with immunoSEQ multiplex PCR; TCRdb has only the in-frame clones, and not every one. The sample data list 40,000 or so clones. Turning to this clone: The sequenced fragment ends 3 residues before the CDR3 boundary, so the rest is inferred from the germline J gene.

The clonotype comes from a woman aged 18 to 75 with a cervical HPV16 infection that either progressed to CIN3+ or cleared (not recorded which). Sequenced sample: blood buffy coat. This sequence joins TRBV5-4 and TRBJ2-2; D might be TRBD1 (5 bases). This chain's CDR3 is CASSYQQANTGELFF. The part of the CDR3 DNA that was read is TGTGCCAGCAGCTACCAACAGGCGAACACCGGGGAG.